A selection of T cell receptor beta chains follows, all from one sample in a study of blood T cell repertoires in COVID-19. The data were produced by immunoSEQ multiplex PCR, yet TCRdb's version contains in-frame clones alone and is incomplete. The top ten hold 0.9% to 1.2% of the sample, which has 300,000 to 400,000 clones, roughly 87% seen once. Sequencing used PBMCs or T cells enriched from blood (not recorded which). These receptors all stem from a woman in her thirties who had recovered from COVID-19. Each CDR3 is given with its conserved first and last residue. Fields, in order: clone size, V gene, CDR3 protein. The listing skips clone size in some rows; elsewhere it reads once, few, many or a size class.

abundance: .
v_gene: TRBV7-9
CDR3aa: CASSLRQGSYNEQFF

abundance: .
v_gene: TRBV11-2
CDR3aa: CASSLGTGHSPLHF

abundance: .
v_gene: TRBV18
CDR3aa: CASRSSGDQETQYF

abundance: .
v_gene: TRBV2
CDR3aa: CASSERDTAYEQYF

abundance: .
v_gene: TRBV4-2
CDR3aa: CASSQERVAGAGGNEQFF

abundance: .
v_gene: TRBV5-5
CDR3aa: CASSLPGLPGSYEQYF

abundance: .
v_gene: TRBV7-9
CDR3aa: CASSLVSAGGGNEQYF

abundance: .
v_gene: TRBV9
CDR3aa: CASSVAPSGGGTDTQYF

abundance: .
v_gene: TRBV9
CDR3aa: CASSVVPDTGELFF

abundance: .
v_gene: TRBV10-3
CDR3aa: CAISAGVGRHSYEQYF

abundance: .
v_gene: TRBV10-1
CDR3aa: CASRKGTESTDTQYF

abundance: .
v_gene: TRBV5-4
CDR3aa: CASSSGVNLDSGEQYF

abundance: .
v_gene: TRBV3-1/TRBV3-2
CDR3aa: CASSHGRREKRTEAFF

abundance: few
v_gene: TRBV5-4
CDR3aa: CASSLRASGGPYEQYF

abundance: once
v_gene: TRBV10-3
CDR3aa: CAINTPGSDNEQFF

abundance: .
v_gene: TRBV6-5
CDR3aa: CASSQKQGTPYEQYF

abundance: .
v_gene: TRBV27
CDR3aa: CASSLSGSGGYTF

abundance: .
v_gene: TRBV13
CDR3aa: CASSWRGQGGYGYTF

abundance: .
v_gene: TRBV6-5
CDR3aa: CASSSGQGRKLFF

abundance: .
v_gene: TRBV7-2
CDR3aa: CASSPKIGGEQPQHF

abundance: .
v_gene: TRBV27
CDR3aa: CASRYGTANNSPLHF

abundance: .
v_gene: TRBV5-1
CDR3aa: CASSLEAGSYNEQFF

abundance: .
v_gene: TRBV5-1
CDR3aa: CASSPLGGGQETQYF

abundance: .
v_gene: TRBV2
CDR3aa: CASSEGGGSLPNQPQHF

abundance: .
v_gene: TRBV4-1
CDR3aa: CASSLEGDATEAFF

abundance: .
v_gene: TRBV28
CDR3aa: CASSWGGNTEAFF

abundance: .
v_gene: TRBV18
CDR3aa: CASSPGQIMNTEAFF

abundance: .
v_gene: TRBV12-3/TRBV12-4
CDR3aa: CASSLQVTGELFF

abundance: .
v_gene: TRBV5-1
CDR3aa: CASSFGQSNSYEQYF

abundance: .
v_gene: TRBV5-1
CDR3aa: CASSFPPGTSGGASQGHEQYF

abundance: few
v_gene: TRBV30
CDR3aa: CAYYRGNTEAFF

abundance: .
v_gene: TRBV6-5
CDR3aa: CASSPNGGGNGYTF

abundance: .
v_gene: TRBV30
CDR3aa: CAWSVQMMGQGRKNYGYTF